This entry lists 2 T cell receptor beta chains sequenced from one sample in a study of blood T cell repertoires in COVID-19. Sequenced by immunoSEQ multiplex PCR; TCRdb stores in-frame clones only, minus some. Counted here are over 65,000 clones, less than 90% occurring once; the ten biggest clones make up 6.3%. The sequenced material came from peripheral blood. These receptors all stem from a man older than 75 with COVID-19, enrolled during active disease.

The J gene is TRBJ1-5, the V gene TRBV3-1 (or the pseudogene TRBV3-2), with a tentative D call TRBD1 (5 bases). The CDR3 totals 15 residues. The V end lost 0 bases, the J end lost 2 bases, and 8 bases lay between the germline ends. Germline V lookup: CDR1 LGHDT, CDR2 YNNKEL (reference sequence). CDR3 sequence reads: CASSQDGGGNQPQHF. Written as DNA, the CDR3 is TGTGCCAGCAGCCAAGATGGAGGGGGCAATCAGCCCCAGCATTTT.

The CDR3 DNA sequence: TGTGCCAGCAGTCGGGACGGCCGCGGGGGAGGCTACACCTTC. Translated: CASSRDGRGGGYTF. V gene TRBV2 combines with J gene TRBJ1-2, with D perhaps TRBD1 (5 bases). Germline values: CDR1 SNHLY, CDR2 FYNNEI. This CDR3 is built from 14 residues. V was pared by 5 bases and J by 8 bases, with 18 bases between.